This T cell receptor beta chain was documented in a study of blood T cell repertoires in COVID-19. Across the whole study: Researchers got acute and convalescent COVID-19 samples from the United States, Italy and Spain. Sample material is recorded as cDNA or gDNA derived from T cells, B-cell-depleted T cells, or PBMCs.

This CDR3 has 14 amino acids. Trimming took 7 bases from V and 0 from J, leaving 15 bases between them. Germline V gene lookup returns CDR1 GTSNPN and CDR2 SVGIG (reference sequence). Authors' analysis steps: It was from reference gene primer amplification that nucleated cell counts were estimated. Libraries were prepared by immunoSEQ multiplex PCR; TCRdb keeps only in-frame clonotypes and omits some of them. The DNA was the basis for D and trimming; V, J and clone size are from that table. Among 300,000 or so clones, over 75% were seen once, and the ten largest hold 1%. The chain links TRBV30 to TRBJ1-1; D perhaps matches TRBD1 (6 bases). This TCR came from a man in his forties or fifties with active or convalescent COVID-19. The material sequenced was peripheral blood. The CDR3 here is CASDSTGMNTEAFF. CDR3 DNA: TGTGCCTCGGACTCGACAGGAATGAACACTGAAGCTTTCTTT.